The 15 T cell receptor beta chains below were found in one sample sequenced in a study of Graves' ophthalmopathy and Graves' hyperthyroidism. TCR beta CDR3 regions were amplified from RNA transcripts. HTBI primers served in a first-round RT-PCR, which a second-round multiplex PCR followed. MiXCR, applied by TCRdb to the multiplex PCR reads, yields one record per CDR3 protein. The sample lists around 670,000 distinct CDR3 sequences; roughly 41% were seen once. Sequencing input: peripheral blood. The receptors here all came from an adult man with Graves' ophthalmopathy.

The chain recombines TRBV10-3 with TRBJ2-7; 12 bases line up with TRBD1. The CDR3 runs to 18 residues. Germline CDR1 ENHRY, CDR2 SYGVKD. V lost 10 bases to trimming and J lost 3 bases; unmatched junction nucleotides: 19. The CDR3 sequence is CATQIHRDRGQHLYEQYF. CDR3 DNA sequence: TGTGCCACCCAGATACACCGGGACAGGGGGCAACACCTCTACGAGCAGTACTTC.

This chain uses TRBV2 with TRBJ1-3; possible D gene TRBD1, 6 bases. The CDR3 is made up of 17 amino acids. V shed 6 bases and J shed 1 base, with 19 bases lying between them. Germline CDR1 is SNHLY and CDR2 is FYNNEI. CDR3 loop: CASRSVPGVASGNTIYF. The CDR3 bases are TGTGCCAGCAGATCCGTTCCAGGGGTCGCATCTGGAAACACCATATATTTT.

V and J are TRBV14 and TRBJ1-2, with 8 bases lining up with TRBD1. The CDR3 runs 16 residues. The V gene end was trimmed by 2 bases and the J gene end by 3 bases; junction bases not matched to a gene: 8. The germline gives CDR1 SGHDN, CDR2 FVKESK. The CDR3 bases are TGTGCCAGCAGCCAAATTACAGGGGGACGGGACTATGGCTACACCTTC. Translating gives CASSQITGGRDYGYTF.

V is TRBV5-1 and J is TRBJ2-5; 8 bases are a match to TRBD1. Germline loops: CDR1 SGHRS, CDR2 YFSETQ. Germline trimming cut 7 bases from V and 0 bases from J; bases unmatched to any gene: 11. This CDR3 comprises 16 residues. As DNA, the CDR3 is TGCGCCAGCCGGAACGACAGGGGAGCTAACCAAGAGACCCAGTACTTC. It specifies CASRNDRGANQETQYF.

This rearrangement joins TRBV7-2 to TRBJ2-7; perhaps D is TRBD1 or TRBD2 (6 bases each). V was cut by 4 bases and J by 2 bases, with 12 bases left in between. The CDR3 consists of 14 residues. Germline-derived CDR1 and CDR2 are SGHTA and FQGNSA. The CDR3 is CASSSGAVAYEQYF. The CDR3 DNA follows: TGTGCCAGCAGCTCGGGGGCTGTCGCCTACGAGCAGTACTTC. Full variable domain (remainder filled in from reference TRBV7-2 and TRBJ2-7): GAGVSQSPSNKVTEKGKDVELRCDPISGHTALYWYRQSLGQGLEFLIYFQGNSAPDKSGLPSDRFSAERTGGSVSTLTIQRTQQEDSAVYLCASSSGAVAYEQYFGPGTRLTVT.

Ten or more counts support this clonotype. This chain links TRBV15 with TRBJ1-1; the D gene is possibly TRBD1 (6 bases). Germline V gene data show CDR1 as LNHNV and CDR2 as YYDKDF (reference sequence). This CDR3 contains 13 residues. Trimming cost V 1 base and J 10 bases, with 13 bases left between them. The DNA for the CDR3 is TGTGCCACCAGCAGAGGAGGCGGGGGGCGAGCTTTCTTT. Its protein is CATSRGGGGRAFF.

V gene TRBV10-2 combines with J gene TRBJ1-2; 11 bases map to TRBD1. The germline CDR1 and CDR2 sequences are WSHSY and SAAADI. This CDR3 spans 13 amino acids. V was pared by 6 bases and J by 8 bases, with 5 bases of the junction left unmatched. CDR3 region: CASRGDRGDGYTF. The CDR3 DNA reads TGCGCCAGCAGAGGGGACAGGGGGGACGGCTACACCTTC.

A note on this clonotype: The junction departs from the called germline gene at one end, perhaps through a read error. The chain links TRBV10-3 to TRBJ2-7; 10 bases match TRBD2. Per the germline V gene, CDR1 is ENHRY and CDR2 is SYGVKD. This CDR3 is 15 amino acids long. CDR3 nucleotide sequence: TGTGCCAGCAGTGAGAAGCTAGCGGGAGCCCACGAGCAGTACTTC. It codes for CASSEKLAGAHEQYF.

V usage is TRBV10-1 and J usage is TRBJ2-5, with TRBD2 matching over 10 bases. The CDR3 spans 18 residues. Germline V gives CDR1 WNHNN, CDR2 SYGVQD (reference sequence). Losses at the gene ends were 4 bases for V and 4 bases for J; bases not matched to a gene: 15. CDR3 amino acids: CASSGLAGVIWQGETQYF. Here the CDR3 DNA reads TGCGCCAGCAGTGGCCTAGCGGGAGTAATCTGGCAAGGAGAGACCCAGTACTTC.

As to this clonotype: A read error may explain this, as a much larger clone is one base away. V gene TRBV7-3 combines with J gene TRBJ2-5, with TRBD1 matching over 7 bases. The CDR3 spans 14 residues. Looked up from germline, CDR1 is SGHTA and CDR2 is FQGTGA. The CDR3 region has the DNA TGTGCCAGCAGCTACGACAGGGTCCAAGAGGCCCAGTACTTC. Amino acids: CASSYDRVQEAQYF.

The V and J genes are TRBV10-3 and TRBJ1-2; 8 nucleotides match TRBD1. Germline assignment: CDR1 ENHRY and CDR2 SYGVKD. V gave up 1 base and J gave up 12 bases; unmatched junction bases: 16. The CDR3 extends over 16 amino acids. The CDR3 region is CAISEFGQGQRSGNTF. CDR3 coding DNA: TGTGCCATCAGTGAGTTTGGACAGGGCCAGAGGTCTGGAAACACCTTC.

The chain uses TRBV2 and TRBJ2-5, with D maybe TRBD1 (6 bases). The CDR3 spans 13 residues. The germline V gene encodes CDR1 SNHLY and CDR2 FYNNEI. V was pared by 4 bases and J by 9 bases, with 15 bases between. The CDR3 DNA reads as TGTGCCAGCAGTGCCAGGGGTCGGCAGCCCCAGTACTTC. Translated, it gives CASSARGRQPQYF.

This clonotype was seen more than once but under ten times. The CDR3 protein is CASSLGLRAYEQYF. The CDR3 DNA reads TGTGCCAGCAGCTTGGGACTGAGAGCCTACGAGCAGTACTTC. The chain recombines TRBV9 with TRBJ2-7; tentative D call: TRBD2 (6 bases). Germline V gives CDR1 SGDLS, CDR2 YYNGEE. V lost 4 bases to trimming and J lost 2 bases, with 13 bases between them. CDR3 length equals 14 residues.

This clonotype has at least ten counts. The rearrangement uses TRBV7-9 and TRBJ2-5, with no clear D. Per the germline V gene, CDR1 is SEHNR and CDR2 is FQNEAQ (reference sequence). Deletions cut 6 bases from V and 5 bases from J, with 7 bases between. This CDR3 contains 11 residues. The CDR3 nucleotides are TGTGCCAGCAGGGTGAGGGAGACCCAGTACTTC. This translates into CASRVRETQYF.

The chain has TRBV29-1 and TRBJ1-5; TRBD1 matches at 8 bases. V trimming: 6 bases; J trimming: 4 bases; junction bases outside the gene matches: 8. The CDR3 loop spans 14 amino acids. Germline CDR1 reads SQVTM; CDR2 reads ANQGSEA. In nucleotides, the CDR3 is TGCAGCGTCGCGCAGGGGGCAGGGAATCAGCCCCAGCATTTT. This translates into CSVAQGAGNQPQHF.